Presented here are 32 T cell receptor beta chains from one specimen sequenced in a study of T cell changes during pregnancy in multiple sclerosis (dated by TCRdb to about 2019). The library was obtained by the immunoSEQ multiplex PCR assay. This is the immuneACCESS table as TCRdb keeps it, with only in-frame sequences that have V and J called. A part of the clones is gone; compared with another copy, unresolved V genes explain less than half, and the rest is unexplained. Counted in this sample were 60,000 to 70,000 clones; about 93% of them appeared once. The biggest ten clones account for 1.1% to 1.5% of the sample. Sequenced material: peripheral blood, taken in the third trimester of pregnancy. The receptors were gathered from a female donor in good health, enrolled as a control in a pregnancy study.

This rearrangement joins TRBV7-2 to TRBJ2-7; tentative D call: TRBD2 (6 bases). The length of the CDR3 is 16 residues. Trimming shortened V by 0 bases and J by 4 bases, and 16 bases separated the two germline ends. Germline assignment: CDR1 SGHTA and CDR2 FQGNSA. As DNA, the CDR3 is TGTGCCAGCAGCTTAGCGAGGCCTCTGGAGGGGTACGAGCAGTACTTC. It translates to CASSLARPLEGYEQYF.

The chain uses TRBV5-8 and TRBJ1-5; no definite D call. V lost 0 bases and J 1 base, leaving 8 bases between the germline ends. The CDR3 has 15 amino acids. Germline V CDR1 and CDR2: SGHTS, YDEGEE. The DNA of the CDR3 is TGTGCCAGCAGCTTGGACGGACTGAGCAATCAGCCCCAGCATTTT. It is translated as CASSLDGLSNQPQHF. The full variable domain, its missing parts supplied by reference TRBV5-8 and TRBJ1-5, is EAGVTQSPTHLIKTRGQQATLRCSPISGHTSVYWYQQALGLGLQFLLWYDEGEERNRGNFPPRFSGRQFPNYSSELNVNALELEDSALYLCASSLDGLSNQPQHFGDGTRLSIL.

The chain links TRBV7-3 to TRBJ2-3, with 9 bases matching TRBD2. The CDR3 extends over 15 amino acids. Germline V gene data show CDR1 as SGHTA and CDR2 as FQGTGA. Losses at the gene ends were 5 bases for V and 4 bases for J; bases not matched to a gene: 7. The CDR3 loop is CASSPFGGGADTQYF. The CDR3 coding sequence is TGTGCCAGCAGCCCTTTCGGCGGGGGGGCAGATACGCAGTATTTT. The whole variable domain, filled in from reference TRBV7-3 and TRBJ2-3, reads GAGVSQTPSNKVTEKGKYVELRCDPISGHTALYWYRQSLGQGPEFLIYFQGTGAADDSGLPNDRFFAVRPEGSVSTLKIQRTERGDSAVYLCASSPFGGGADTQYFGPGTRLTVL.

The rearrangement joins TRBV30 to TRBJ2-1, with D possibly being TRBD1 (6 bases). V shed 1 base and J shed 5 bases, with 12 bases lying between them. The CDR3 spans 14 residues. Germline loops: CDR1 GTSNPN, CDR2 SVGIG (reference sequence). CDR3 residues: CAWSEGTSDNEQFF. CDR3 DNA sequence: TGTGCCTGGAGTGAGGGGACATCCGACAATGAGCAGTTCTTC.

The genes are TRBV5-4 and TRBJ1-6; no reliable D call. Per germline, CDR1 SGHNT and CDR2 YYREEE (reference sequence). The CDR3 sequence is 15 residues long. V was trimmed by 0 bases and J by 7 bases, leaving 11 bases between them. For the CDR3, the DNA is TGTGCCAGCAGCTTGGTACCCGGGGAGAATTCACCCCTCCACTTT. This sequence encodes CASSLVPGENSPLHF.

This clone occurred once. The genes are TRBV7-2 and TRBJ2-6; no reliable D call. The V gene's germline CDR1 is SGHTA and CDR2 FQGNSA. Trimming shortened V by 4 bases and J by 2 bases, and 12 bases separated the two germline ends. The CDR3 has 16 residues. As DNA, the CDR3 is TGTGCCAGCAGCTACCGTACGCGAGCTGGGGCCAACGTCCTGACTTTC. This codes for CASSYRTRAGANVLTF.

This clone was observed a single time. This chain joins TRBV28 and TRBJ2-1; weak D call: TRBD2 (5 bases). This CDR3 is built from 17 residues. The germline CDR1 and CDR2 sequences are MDHEN and SYDVKM. Trimming removed 6 bases from V and 0 bases from J, with 18 bases in between. The CDR3 protein is CASSNRRRTLSYNEQFF. The CDR3 region has the DNA TGTGCCAGCAGCAACCGGCGGAGGACTCTCTCCTACAATGAGCAGTTCTTC.

The gene calls are TRBV4-3 and TRBJ2-2; weak D call: TRBD2 (6 bases). The CDR3 has 16 amino acids. The V end was cut by 0 bases, the J end by 0 bases, with 8 bases between. Per the germline V gene, CDR1 is LGHNA and CDR2 is YSLEER. The CDR3 bases are TGCGCCAGCAGCCAAGAAATAGCGGCGAACACCGGGGAGCTGTTTTTT. It encodes CASSQEIAANTGELFF.

The rearrangement joins TRBV19 to TRBJ1-5, with unresolved D. Germline assignment: CDR1 LNHDA and CDR2 SQIVND (reference sequence). There are 12 residues in the CDR3. The ends were cut back, 7 bases at V and 2 bases at J, with 6 bases in the middle. CDR3 sequence: CASKEGNQPQHF. The CDR3 DNA follows: TGTGCCAGTAAGGAGGGCAATCAGCCCCAGCATTTT.

The V gene is TRBV4-3, the J gene TRBJ2-7; 7 bases are a match to TRBD1. Germline V gene lookup returns CDR1 LGHNA and CDR2 YSLEER. The CDR3 has 15 amino acids. Germline trimming cut 1 base from V and 3 bases from J; bases unmatched to any gene: 6. The CDR3 reads CASSQGQGVSYEQYF. The DNA for the CDR3 is TGCGCCAGCAGCCAAGGTCAGGGGGTTAGCTACGAGCAGTACTTC.

The CDR3 sequence: CASSIGGQGRFNEQFF. Written as DNA, the CDR3 is TGTGCCAGTAGTATAGGAGGACAGGGTCGGTTCAATGAGCAGTTCTTC. The chain recombines TRBV19 with TRBJ2-1; 8 bases fit TRBD1. There are 16 residues in the CDR3. The germline gives CDR1 LNHDA, CDR2 SQIVND (reference sequence). V shed 1 base and J 6 bases; nucleotides not matched to a gene: 8.

The chain employs TRBV5-1 and TRBJ2-3; 7 bases line up with TRBD2. CDR1 SGHRS and CDR2 YFSETQ come from the germline V gene. V shed 4 bases and J 6 bases; nucleotides not matched to a gene: 5. There are 13 residues in the CDR3. In DNA form, the CDR3 reads TGCGCCAGCAGCCCGCGACTAGCCGATACGCAGTATTTT. Translated: CASSPRLADTQYF.

About this clone itself: Relative to the germline gene, one junction end is altered; a read error may explain this. The rearrangement uses TRBV7-8 and TRBJ2-1, with 9 bases matching TRBD2. The CDR3 has 16 amino acids. The germline V gene encodes CDR1 SGHVS and CDR2 FQNEAQ. The CDR3 is CVSSFGGASGNNEQFF. CDR3 nucleotide sequence: TGTGTCAGCAGCTTCGGGGGGGCTAGCGGGAACAATGAGCAGTTCTTC.

V and J are TRBV4-3 and TRBJ1-1; D uncertain. The V gene's germline CDR1 is LGHNA and CDR2 YSLEER. V shed 0 bases and J shed 7 bases, with 9 bases lying between them. The CDR3 has 13 residues. CDR3 nucleotides: TGCGCCAGCAGCCAAGATACTCCAAATGAAGCTTTCTTT. Protein: CASSQDTPNEAFF.

V and J are TRBV2 and TRBJ1-2; TRBD1 matches at 8 bases. CDR1 and CDR2 from the germline V gene are SNHLY and FYNNEI. CDR3 size: 13 residues. V was clipped by 5 bases and J by 8 bases; unmatched bases: 7. The CDR3 sequence: CASSPTGGDGYTF. CDR3 bases: TGTGCCAGCAGTCCTACAGGGGGGGACGGCTACACCTTC.

V and J are TRBV4-1 and TRBJ1-1; D is unresolved. The V gene lost 3 bases and the J gene lost 1 base, with 12 bases spanning the gap. This CDR3 region has 15 residues. Germline V lookup: CDR1 MGHRA, CDR2 YSYEKL. Here the CDR3 DNA reads TGCGCCAGCAGCCAGGCTCAAAACAGGAACACTGAAGCTTTCTTT. Its translation is CASSQAQNRNTEAFF.

Worth noting for this clone: Other DNA variants within this sample encode the same CDR3. This chain joins TRBV30 and TRBJ2-7; possibly TRBD2 for D (5 bases). The CDR3 runs 12 residues. V lost 3 bases and J lost 3, with 9 bases in between. CDR1 is GTSNPN and CDR2 is SVGIG in the germline V gene (reference sequence). The CDR3: CAWRPGGYEQYF. CDR3 coding DNA: TGTGCCTGGAGACCCGGAGGCTACGAGCAGTACTTC.

The genes are TRBV18 and TRBJ1-4, with D tentatively TRBD1 (5 bases). Germline V CDR1 and CDR2: KGHSH, LQKENI. V was cut by 6 bases and J by 7 bases, with 12 bases left in between. The CDR3 runs 13 residues. The CDR3 nucleotides are TGTGCCAGCTCGTCACCGGGGGGTGAAAAACTGTTTTTT. This codes for CASSSPGGEKLFF.

The rearrangement joins TRBV19 to TRBJ2-5; D is ambiguous. Germline CDR1 is LNHDA and CDR2 is SQIVND (reference sequence). V lost 1 base to trimming and J lost 3 bases, with 12 bases between them. CDR3 length: 15 residues. CDR3 amino acids: CASSIGYRVEETQYF. The CDR3 DNA reads TGTGCCAGTAGTATAGGGTACAGAGTGGAAGAGACCCAGTACTTC.

The chain uses TRBV11-3 and TRBJ2-3; 7 bases align to TRBD2. The ends lost 1 base at V and 6 bases at J; junction bases unmatched: 7. Germline V gene lookup returns CDR1 SGHNT and CDR2 YENEEA. The CDR3 is made up of 15 amino acids. The CDR3 sequence is CASSLGRGVLDTQYF. CDR3 nucleotides: TGTGCCAGCAGCTTAGGTCGGGGGGTGCTGGATACGCAGTATTTT.

This clone was detected only once. The chain is built from TRBV10-1 and TRBJ2-1; the match to TRBD2 covers 7 bases. J was trimmed by 4 bases and V by 7 bases; bases with no gene match: 7. The germline V gene encodes CDR1 WNHNN and CDR2 SYGVQD (reference sequence). The CDR3 has 14 residues. The CDR3 is CASTPSGRYNEQFF. CDR3 in DNA: TGCGCCAGCACACCTAGCGGTCGGTACAATGAGCAGTTCTTC.

The chain links TRBV11-2 to TRBJ2-7, with TRBD2 identical over 7 bases. CDR1 and CDR2 (germline): SGHAT, FQNNGV. The CDR3 is 16 amino acids. V lost 5 bases to trimming and J lost 0 bases; unmatched junction nucleotides: 10. The CDR3 loop is CASSRRGSGGSYEQYF. The CDR3 DNA is TGTGCCAGCAGCCGTAGGGGATCGGGGGGCTCCTACGAGCAGTACTTC. Filled out from reference TRBV11-2 and TRBJ2-7, the complete variable domain reads EAGVAQSPRYKIIEKRQSVAFWCNPISGHATLYWYQQILGQGPKLLIQFQNNGVVDDSQLPKDRFSAERLKGVDSTLKIQPAKLEDSAVYLCASSRRGSGGSYEQYFGPGTRLTVT.

The CDR3 nucleotides read TGTGCCTGGAGTCGAAGGACAGGAAGCACAGATACGCAGTATTTT. It codes for CAWSRRTGSTDTQYF. The J gene is TRBJ2-3, the V gene TRBV30, with TRBD1 matching over 7 bases. The CDR3 consists of 15 residues. CDR1 is GTSNPN, CDR2 SVGIG, per germline (reference sequence). V was pared by 2 bases and J by 0 bases, with 5 bases of the junction left unmatched.

V usage is TRBV4-2 and J usage is TRBJ2-7; tentative D call: TRBD2 (6 bases). Germline V gives CDR1 LGHNA, CDR2 YNFKEQ. Trimming removed 1 base at V and 5 bases at J, with 12 bases between. This CDR3 region has 14 residues. The DNA for the CDR3 is TGTGCCAGCAGCCAAGCGGACTACGGAAACGAGCAGTACTTC. It translates to CASSQADYGNEQYF.

The gene calls are TRBV4-3 and TRBJ2-1; TRBD2 matches at 9 bases. The length of the CDR3 is 17 residues. Germline CDR1 is LGHNA and CDR2 is YSLEER. The V segment lost 0 bases and the J segment 4 bases; nucleotides outside the gene matches: 7. The CDR3, as DNA: TGCGCCAGCAGCCAAGAAATGGCGGGGGGGATATACAATGAGCAGTTCTTC. It translates to CASSQEMAGGIYNEQFF.

This chain links TRBV20-1 with TRBJ2-7, with TRBD2 as a possible D gene (5 bases). This CDR3 has 11 residues. From germline, CDR1 is DFQATT and CDR2 SNEGSKA (reference sequence). Trimming stripped 5 bases from V and 4 bases from J, with 9 bases between. The CDR3 region is CSAQTGYEQYF. CDR3 DNA sequence: TGCAGTGCTCAGACGGGGTACGAGCAGTACTTC.

A single count supports this clone. The chain uses TRBV7-2 and TRBJ1-6, with TRBD1 as a possible D gene (6 bases). CDR3 length: 16 amino acids. Between the trimmed V and J ends, which lost 5 bases and 8 bases, there was a span of 19 bases. Germline CDR1 reads SGHTA; CDR2 reads FQGNSA. Here the CDR3 reads CASSRPLGGGDSPLHF. For the CDR3, the DNA is TGTGCCAGCAGCCGACCCCTGGGCGGGGGCGATTCACCCCTCCACTTT.

V gene TRBV4-3 combines with J gene TRBJ2-2; a weak D match, TRBD2 (5 bases). V lost 4 bases, J lost 6 bases, and 9 bases lay in between. Germline lookup yields CDR1 LGHNA and CDR2 YSLEER. The length of the CDR3 is 13 residues. Here the CDR3 reads CASSPRGAGELFF. The DNA for the CDR3 is TGCGCCAGCAGCCCCCGGGGAGCCGGGGAGCTGTTTTTT.

The chain uses TRBV30 and TRBJ1-5; D is perhaps TRBD1 (5 bases). Germline CDR1 is GTSNPN and CDR2 is SVGIG (reference sequence). Trimming took 0 bases from V and 2 from J, leaving 14 bases between them. CDR3 length: 16 residues. The DNA for the CDR3 is TGTGCCTGGAGTGTACAATGGTCGACAGGCAATCAGCCCCAGCATTTT. This gives the protein CAWSVQWSTGNQPQHF.

V and J are TRBV5-8 and TRBJ2-1; 11 positions agree with TRBD2. The CDR3 consists of 17 residues. Germline V CDR1 and CDR2: SGHTS, YDEGEE. V lost 0 bases and J lost 0; bases outside the gene matches: 2. CDR3 protein: CASSLGLAGISYNEQFF. DNA of the CDR3: TGTGCCAGCAGCTTGGGACTAGCGGGGATCTCCTACAATGAGCAGTTCTTC.

The rearrangement joins TRBV19 to TRBJ1-1, with a possible D match to TRBD1 (6 bases). Germline V gene data show CDR1 as LNHDA and CDR2 as SQIVND (reference sequence). The CDR3 consists of 15 residues. Trimming cost V 3 bases and J 1 base, with 12 bases left between them. CDR3 protein: CASSIATGRNTEAFF. The CDR3 bases are TGTGCCAGTAGTATCGCCACAGGGAGGAACACTGAAGCTTTCTTT.

The chain combines TRBV29-1 with TRBJ1-1, with a possible D match to TRBD1 (5 bases). This CDR3 is built from 14 residues. Trimming left V 4 bases short and J 3 bases short, with 15 bases between. Germline lookup yields CDR1 SQVTM and CDR2 ANQGSEA. DNA for the CDR3: TGCAGCGTTGTTCTAACGGGGGGGTACACTGAAGCTTTCTTT. Protein product: CSVVLTGGYTEAFF.